The 31 T cell receptor beta chains listed next were all sequenced from one sample in a study of cytomegalovirus exposure and HLA in healthy donors. It was with 60 Vbeta and 13 Jbeta primers that the PCR ran. Generated by immunoSEQ multiplex PCR, the TCRdb table keeps only in-frame clones and is missing some. The sample carries 170,000 or so clones, 86% recorded once. Material for sequencing was PBMCs. These receptors were taken from a woman aged 18-29 years in good health and CMV-seronegative.

The CDR3 sequence: CASSPAGSGANVLTF. The CDR3 DNA is TGTGCCAGCAGTCCTGCGGGCTCTGGGGCCAACGTCCTGACTTTC. The rearrangement uses TRBV28 and TRBJ2-6; TRBD2 might be the D (5 bases). V lost 5 bases and J lost 0, with 8 bases in between. This CDR3 region has 15 residues. The germline gives CDR1 MDHEN, CDR2 SYDVKM.

This chain connects TRBV6-1 to TRBJ1-1; D is undetermined. V was shortened by 5 bases and J by 5 bases, with 12 bases between the two germline ends. The CDR3 loop spans 13 amino acids. Germline assignment: CDR1 MNHNS and CDR2 SASEGT. The CDR3 protein is CASSSILATEAFF. DNA for the CDR3: TGTGCCAGCAGTTCGATCCTAGCAACTGAAGCTTTCTTT.

This clone showed up just once. The chain links TRBV5-8 to TRBJ1-5; 7 bases match TRBD1. Germline V gene sequence: CDR1 SGHTS, CDR2 YDEGEE. Losses at the gene ends were 0 bases for V and 2 bases for J; bases not matched to a gene: 5. CDR3 length: 16 residues. This chain's CDR3 is CASSLGQGKGNQPQHF. In DNA, the CDR3 is TGTGCCAGCAGCTTGGGACAGGGAAAGGGCAATCAGCCCCAGCATTTT.

The chain has TRBV28 and TRBJ2-2; possible D gene TRBD2, 5 bases. V lost 6 bases and J 7 bases, leaving 18 bases between the germline ends. Germline CDR1 and CDR2: MDHEN and SYDVKM. This CDR3 has 15 amino acids. The CDR3 DNA is TGTGCCAGCAGCCTCCCCGGGGTGCGGAGCGGGGAGCTGTTTTTT. Translating gives CASSLPGVRSGELFF.

The DNA of the CDR3 is TGTGCCAGCAGTGAAAATATAGGGCTAGCGAGGGCAGATACGCAGTATTTT. Translation: CASSENIGLARADTQYF. The rearrangement links TRBV2 to TRBJ2-3, with D perhaps matching TRBD2 (6 bases). Trimming removed 2 bases from V and 4 bases from J, with 19 bases in between. Per germline, CDR1 SNHLY and CDR2 FYNNEI. The CDR3 runs to 17 residues.

The V call is TRBV15, the J call TRBJ2-5; possibly TRBD2 for D (6 bases). The germline V gene encodes CDR1 LNHNV and CDR2 YYDKDF (reference sequence). Trimming removed 0 bases from V and 4 bases from J, with 9 bases in between. This CDR3 region has 14 residues. The CDR3 reads CATSRDRGSETQYF. The CDR3 DNA reads TGTGCCACCAGCAGAGATCGGGGGTCAGAGACCCAGTACTTC.

The chain joins TRBV19 to TRBJ2-1, with 7 bases fitting TRBD2. The J segment lost 7 bases and the V segment lost 4 bases, leaving 7 bases of the junction unmatched. Germline CDR1 is LNHDA and CDR2 is SQIVND (reference sequence). There are 14 residues in the CDR3. Written as DNA, the CDR3 is TGTGCCAGTAGTACGGCGGGAGTTTTAAATGAGCAGTTCTTC. Translated, it gives CASSTAGVLNEQFF.

This chain links TRBV5-4 with TRBJ1-1; 8 positions agree with TRBD1. The CDR3 covers 16 residues. V dropped 0 bases and J dropped 4; count of bases not matched to a gene: 8. CDR1 is SGHNT and CDR2 is YYREEE in the germline V gene (reference sequence). Written as DNA, the CDR3 is TGTGCCAGCAGCTTGGGCCAGGGGGCGGGCGGCACTGAAGCTTTCTTT. It specifies CASSLGQGAGGTEAFF. Together with reference TRBV5-4 and TRBJ1-1, the CDR3 gives the full variable domain: ETGVTQSPTHLIKTRGQQVTLRCSSQSGHNTVSWYQQALGQGPQFIFQYYREEENGRGNFPPRFSGLQFPNYSSELNVNALELDDSALYLCASSLGQGAGGTEAFFGQGTRLTVV.

The chain employs TRBV4-1 and TRBJ1-6; 9 bases align to TRBD1. This CDR3 is 14 amino acids long. Trimming took 3 bases from V and 6 from J; bases not matched to a gene: 0. The V gene's germline CDR1 is MGHRA and CDR2 YSYEKL. The CDR3 here is CASSQDRGNSPLHF. The CDR3 bases are TGCGCCAGCAGCCAGGACAGGGGTAATTCACCCCTCCACTTT.

Turning to this clone: Germline and junction disagree at one end, which may indicate a read error. The rearrangement joins TRBV5-4 to TRBJ1-2; 7 nucleotides align to TRBD1. CDR3 length: 16 amino acids. Germline lookup yields CDR1 SGHNT and CDR2 YYREEE (reference sequence). CDR3 coding DNA: TGTGCCAGCAGCTTGGGACAGGGCATTATTAACTATGGCTACATCTTC. Encoded protein: CASSLGQGIINYGYIF.

The chain links TRBV19 to TRBJ2-2; TRBD1 agrees at 7 bases. The junction had 7 bases not matched to a gene; V was cut back by 3 bases and J by 6 bases. Per the germline V gene, CDR1 is LNHDA and CDR2 is SQIVND (reference sequence). There are 15 residues in the CDR3. The CDR3 spells CASSITGQGAGELFF. Written as DNA, the CDR3 is TGTGCCAGTAGTATCACGGGGCAGGGGGCCGGGGAGCTGTTTTTT.

This sequence joins TRBV6-5 and TRBJ1-1; D possibly corresponds to TRBD1 (6 bases). The CDR3 consists of 11 residues. Per the germline V gene, CDR1 is MNHEY and CDR2 is SVGAGI. V lost 6 bases, J lost 8 bases, and 10 bases lay in between. DNA of the CDR3: TGTGCCAGCAGAGGGACACGGGAAGCTTTCTTT. It is translated as CASRGTREAFF.

This clone was found once. The chain uses TRBV25-1 and TRBJ2-5, with 9 nucleotides matching TRBD2. The CDR3 contains 14 residues. Germline CDR1 is MGHDK and CDR2 is SYGVNS. J lost 0 bases, V lost 5 bases, and 1 base had no gene match. The DNA for the CDR3 is TGTGCCAGCAGTCTAGCGGGGAACCAAGAGACCCAGTACTTC. It encodes CASSLAGNQETQYF.

This clone turned up a few times. This chain connects TRBV30 to TRBJ2-7; TRBD1 aligns across 10 bases. The V segment lost 5 bases and the J segment 3 bases; nucleotides outside the gene matches: 4. Germline CDR1 reads GTSNPN; CDR2 reads SVGIG (reference sequence). The CDR3 runs 13 residues. CDR3 residues: CAWLRTGGYEQYF. CDR3 DNA sequence: TGTGCCTGGCTTCGGACAGGGGGCTACGAGCAGTACTTC.

This chain uses TRBV4-1 with TRBJ2-5; D may be TRBD1 (7 bases). The ends were cut back, 1 base at V and 12 bases at J, with 15 bases in the middle. CDR1 is MGHRA, CDR2 YSYEKL, per germline. The length of the CDR3 is 13 residues. The CDR3 sequence is CASSQVTGEAKYF. In nucleotides, the CDR3 is TGCGCCAGCAGCCAAGTCACAGGGGAGGCGAAGTACTTC.

The J gene is TRBJ2-1, the V gene TRBV7-9; D is perhaps TRBD2 (6 bases). Trimming cost V 0 bases and J 5 bases, with 11 bases left between them. The length of the CDR3 is 15 residues. CDR1 is SEHNR and CDR2 is FQNEAQ in the germline V gene (reference sequence). The chain's CDR3 is CASSLAGGAHNEQFF. In DNA form, the CDR3 reads TGTGCCAGCAGCTTAGCGGGGGGAGCTCACAATGAGCAGTTCTTC.

The chain has TRBV27 and TRBJ2-6, with D unresolved. Trimming removed 6 bases at V and 4 bases at J, with 7 bases between. The CDR3 extends over 13 amino acids. The V gene's germline CDR1 is MNHEY and CDR2 SMNVEV (reference sequence). CDR3 in DNA: TGTGCCAGCAGCTCCTTAGGGGCCAACGTCCTGACTTTC. Encoded protein: CASSSLGANVLTF.

The V and J genes are TRBV27 and TRBJ2-2, with 9 bases identical to TRBD1. J was trimmed by 1 base and V by 0 bases; bases with no gene match: 3. Looked up from germline, CDR1 is MNHEY and CDR2 is SMNVEV (reference sequence). The CDR3 loop spans 17 amino acids. In DNA form, the CDR3 reads TGTGCCAGCAGTTTATCGGGGGACAGGGTGAACACCGGGGAGCTGTTTTTT. It translates to CASSLSGDRVNTGELFF.

The chain employs TRBV4-1 and TRBJ1-6, with unresolved D. CDR3 length: 15 residues. In germline, CDR1 is MGHRA, CDR2 YSYEKL. V lost 0 bases, J lost 11 bases, and 14 bases lay in between. CDR3 sequence reads: CASSQDKFLDPPLHF. The DNA for the CDR3 is TGCGCCAGCAGCCAAGATAAGTTCTTAGATCCACCCCTCCACTTT.

This clone has just one count. The J gene is TRBJ2-1, the V gene TRBV7-9; 9 positions match TRBD2. CDR3 length: 15 residues. V trimming: 1 base; J trimming: 6 bases; junction bases outside the gene matches: 4. Germline CDR1 SEHNR, CDR2 FQNEAQ (reference sequence). In DNA form, the CDR3 reads TGTGCCAGCAGCTTAGTTGGCGGGGGGGTCAATGAGCAGTTCTTC. Protein: CASSLVGGGVNEQFF.

The rearrangement uses TRBV7-8 and TRBJ1-2; 7 bases fit TRBD1. The CDR3 sequence is 18 residues long. V was pared by 4 bases and J by 3 bases, with 17 bases of the junction left unmatched. Germline CDR1 reads SGHVS; CDR2 reads FQNEAQ. The CDR3 DNA reads as TGTGCCAGCAGCTCAACCCCCAGGGGGTCCAACCGAGACTATGGCTACACCTTC. Its protein is CASSSTPRGSNRDYGYTF.

The genes are TRBV6-6 and TRBJ2-7; possible D gene TRBD2, 5 bases. This CDR3 has 12 residues. The V gene lost 6 bases and the J gene lost 7 bases, with 13 bases spanning the gap. Germline CDR1 and CDR2: MNHNY and SVGAGI (reference sequence). The chain's CDR3 is CASSVIAWEQYF. The CDR3 DNA reads as TGTGCCAGCAGCGTAATAGCGTGGGAGCAGTACTTC.

J is TRBJ2-2 and V is TRBV5-5, with 10 bases fitting TRBD2. Germline V gene data show CDR1 as SGHKS and CDR2 as YYEKEE (reference sequence). CDR3 size: 20 residues. V trimming: 1 base; J trimming: 1 base; junction bases outside the gene matches: 13. In DNA, the CDR3 is TGTGCCAGCAGCTTGAACCCCGGGACTAGCGATGAGAGGAACACCGGGGAGCTGTTTTTT. Encoded protein: CASSLNPGTSDERNTGELFF. The full variable domain, in which reference TRBV5-5 and TRBJ2-2 provide the parts outside the CDR3, is DAGVTQSPTHLIKTRGQQVTLRCSPISGHKSVSWYQQVLGQGPQFIFQYYEKEERGRGNFPDRFSARQFPNYSSELNVNALLLGDSALYLCASSLNPGTSDERNTGELFFGEGSRLTVL.

The rearrangement uses TRBV28 and TRBJ1-4; D may be TRBD1 (6 bases). V gave up 7 bases and J gave up 0 bases, with 12 bases separating them. The CDR3 totals 15 residues. Germline V gene data show CDR1 as MDHEN and CDR2 as SYDVKM. The CDR3 DNA reads TGTGCCAGCAAAAACAGGGTCCCAACTAATGAAAAACTGTTTTTT. It specifies CASKNRVPTNEKLFF.

The rearrangement joins TRBV28 to TRBJ1-2, with TRBD1 identical over 9 bases. J gave up 7 bases and V 7 bases, and 4 bases lay outside the gene matches. This CDR3 is built from 12 residues. Germline CDR1 MDHEN, CDR2 SYDVKM. CDR3 coding DNA: TGTGCCAGCACCAGGACAGGGGTTGGCTACACCTTC. It encodes CASTRTGVGYTF.

The rearrangement uses TRBV7-9 and TRBJ2-7; TRBD2 is a possible D gene (7 bases). The ends were cut back, 7 bases at V and 5 bases at J, with 12 bases in the middle. CDR1 is SEHNR, CDR2 FQNEAQ, per germline (reference sequence). This CDR3 region has 12 residues. The CDR3 nucleotides are TGTGCCAGCAAGAGGGGGGGAGACGAGCAGTACTTC. Its translation: CASKRGGDEQYF.

The chain carries TRBV7-8 and TRBJ1-2, with TRBD1 matching 12 bases. CDR3 size: 12 residues. Germline assignment: CDR1 SGHVS and CDR2 FQNEAQ. Trimming took 8 bases from V and 7 from J; bases not matched to a gene: 2. The CDR3 loop reads CASGDRGLGYTF. The CDR3 DNA follows: TGTGCCAGCGGGGACAGGGGGCTTGGCTACACCTTC.

The rearrangement uses TRBV5-1 and TRBJ1-1, with D possibly matching TRBD1 (6 bases). Trimming stripped 4 bases from V and 1 base from J, with 11 bases between. CDR1 SGHRS and CDR2 YFSETQ come from the germline V gene. There are 14 residues in the CDR3. The CDR3 nucleotides are TGCGCCAGCAGCCCCCGGACAGCGAACACTGAAGCTTTCTTT. Protein sequence: CASSPRTANTEAFF.

The CDR3: CAWSVQEDQPQHF. The CDR3, as DNA: TGTGCCTGGAGTGTACAGGAAGATCAGCCCCAGCATTTT. The chain has TRBV30 and TRBJ1-5, with a possible D match to TRBD1 (5 bases). Between the trimmed V and J ends, which lost 0 bases and 5 bases, there was a span of 8 bases. Germline values: CDR1 GTSNPN, CDR2 SVGIG (reference sequence). The CDR3 sequence is 13 residues long.

The gene calls are TRBV28 and TRBJ2-1; weak D call: TRBD2 (6 bases). Per germline, CDR1 MDHEN and CDR2 SYDVKM. V was shortened by 9 bases and J by 2 bases, with 14 bases between the two germline ends. The CDR3 loop spans 14 amino acids. The CDR3 here is CASQSGVTYNEQFF. DNA of the CDR3: TGTGCCAGTCAATCGGGGGTAACCTACAATGAGCAGTTCTTC.

In its sample, this clone was seen a few times. V and J are TRBV2 and TRBJ1-3, with D perhaps matching TRBD1 (5 bases). Germline CDR1 is SNHLY and CDR2 is FYNNEI. Trimming shortened V by 3 bases and J by 4 bases, and 19 bases separated the two germline ends. The CDR3 totals 17 residues. CDR3 DNA: TGTGCCAGCAGTGATATTCCAGGGCTGGTTATCGGAAACACCATATATTTT. Translation gives CASSDIPGLVIGNTIYF.